A selection of T cell receptor beta chains follows, all from one sample in a study of T cell changes during pregnancy in multiple sclerosis. Only in-frame clones appear in the TCRdb table, and some are missing; sequencing was by immunoSEQ multiplex PCR. The table records approximately 100,000 clones, approximately 90% of them present only once. Specimen: peripheral blood, collected after pregnancy. The receptors stem from a female donor with multiple sclerosis, enrolled in a pregnancy study. Each CDR3 is given without its conserved first and last residue. Each record gives: CDR3 protein, J gene, V gene.

CDR3 protein: ASSPRLATDTQY
J gene: TRBJ2-3
V gene: TRBV9

CDR3 protein: ASSLREGAYEQY
J gene: TRBJ2-7
V gene: TRBV27

CDR3 protein: AITWDNNQPQH
J gene: TRBJ1-5
V gene: TRBV10-3

CDR3 protein: ATSRDRGKRQPQH
J gene: TRBJ1-5
V gene: TRBV15

CDR3 protein: ASRGGLYSNQPQH
J gene: TRBJ1-5
V gene: TRBV2

CDR3 protein: ASRPEGFNTHTQY
J gene: TRBJ2-3
V gene: TRBV19

CDR3 protein: ASSSGLAEYTDTQY
J gene: TRBJ2-3
V gene: TRBV5-1

CDR3 protein: ASTQRVGSNQPQH
J gene: TRBJ1-5
V gene: TRBV19

CDR3 protein: ASSPRVEAVREQF
J gene: TRBJ2-1
V gene: TRBV6-5

CDR3 protein: ASSLSGGRNNEQF
J gene: TRBJ2-1
V gene: TRBV7-8

CDR3 protein: ASSLELSTGELF
J gene: TRBJ2-2
V gene: TRBV5-1

CDR3 protein: ASSPGVVGEETQY
J gene: TRBJ2-5
V gene: TRBV4-1

CDR3 protein: ASSFRGRQEQY
J gene: TRBJ2-7
V gene: TRBV7-9

CDR3 protein: ASSQAGSMTYEQY
J gene: TRBJ2-7
V gene: TRBV4-1

CDR3 protein: ASSGARQVPVADTQY
J gene: TRBJ2-3
V gene: TRBV5-8

CDR3 protein: ASSSGGQSNTEAF
J gene: TRBJ1-1
V gene: TRBV5-1

CDR3 protein: ASSWAPGTGGYSGANVLT
J gene: TRBJ2-6
V gene: TRBV5-1

CDR3 protein: ASSYRRDSPLH
J gene: TRBJ1-6
V gene: TRBV6-5

CDR3 protein: ASSFGGTGETQY
J gene: TRBJ2-5
V gene: TRBV7-3

CDR3 protein: ASSYAGTSGSTDTQY
J gene: TRBJ2-3
V gene: TRBV5-1

CDR3 protein: ATSKRWENEQF
J gene: TRBJ2-1
V gene: TRBV15

CDR3 protein: ASSSEVSTGELF
J gene: TRBJ2-2
V gene: TRBV5-4

CDR3 protein: AGLFSGGTDTQY
J gene: TRBJ2-3
V gene: TRBV28

CDR3 protein: ASSVSGQSLEQY
J gene: TRBJ2-7
V gene: TRBV2

CDR3 protein: ASIPPGGTEAF
J gene: TRBJ1-1
V gene: TRBV6-5

CDR3 protein: ASSVLAGGSNEQF
J gene: TRBJ2-1
V gene: TRBV9

CDR3 protein: ASSGTGGNGGYT
J gene: TRBJ1-2
V gene: TRBV19

CDR3 protein: ASSSQEGTYEQY
J gene: TRBJ2-7
V gene: TRBV5-4

CDR3 protein: ASSEGNLGYTDTQY
J gene: TRBJ2-3
V gene: TRBV6-1

CDR3 protein: ASSLTGTVPEKLF
J gene: TRBJ1-4
V gene: TRBV7-8

CDR3 protein: ASSGVGTSGREYEQY
J gene: TRBJ2-7
V gene: TRBV9

CDR3 protein: ASRQGEQY
J gene: TRBJ2-7
V gene: TRBV6-1